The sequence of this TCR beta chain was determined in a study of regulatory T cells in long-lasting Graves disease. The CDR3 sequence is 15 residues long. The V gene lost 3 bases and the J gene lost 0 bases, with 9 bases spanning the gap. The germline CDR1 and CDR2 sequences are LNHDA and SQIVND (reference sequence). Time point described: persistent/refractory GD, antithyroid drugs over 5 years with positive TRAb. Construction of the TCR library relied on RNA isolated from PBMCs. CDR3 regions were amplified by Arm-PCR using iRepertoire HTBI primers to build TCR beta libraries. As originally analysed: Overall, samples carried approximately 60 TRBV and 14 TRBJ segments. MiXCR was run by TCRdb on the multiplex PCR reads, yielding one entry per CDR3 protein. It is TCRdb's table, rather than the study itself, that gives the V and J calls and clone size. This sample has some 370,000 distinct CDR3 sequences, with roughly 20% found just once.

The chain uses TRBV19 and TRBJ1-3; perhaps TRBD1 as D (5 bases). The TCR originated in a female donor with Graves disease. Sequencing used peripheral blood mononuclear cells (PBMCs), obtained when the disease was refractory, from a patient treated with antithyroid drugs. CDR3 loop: CASSMARGSGNTIYF. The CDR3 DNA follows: TGTGCCAGTAGTATGGCAAGGGGCTCTGGAAACACCATATATTTT.